These 7 T cell receptor beta chains share one sample of origin, sequenced in a study of T cells expressing NK-cell markers. TCRdb re-called the 5' RACE reads and gives one entry per CDR3 protein, without DNA. This listing includes around 140,000 distinct CDR3 sequences. The sequenced sample consisted of blood T cells: a sorted CD56 or NKG2C T cell subset, CD4+ or CD8+ T cells, or bulk PBMC T cells (not recorded which). The receptors here all came from a man aged 18 to 30 in good health.

This chain joins TRBV9 and TRBJ2-1; TCRdb picks TRBD2, but there is no DNA to check that call. This CDR3 has 16 residues. The germline CDR1 and CDR2 sequences are SGDLS and YYNGEE. The CDR3 loop reads CASSPASISSYNEQFF.

The rearrangement joins TRBV28 to TRBJ2-7; TCRdb designates TRBD1, a call that cannot be tested without DNA. Germline CDR1 and CDR2: MDHEN and SYDVKM. The CDR3 spans 14 residues. The CDR3 sequence is CASRAGSRAREQYF.

This chain joins TRBV30 and TRBJ1-4; TCRdb's D call of TRBD1 is untestable without DNA. The CDR3 is 14 amino acids. Germline V CDR1 and CDR2: GTSNPN, SVGIG (reference sequence). The CDR3 region is CASEVGQGNEKLFF. The whole variable domain, filled in from reference TRBV30 and TRBJ1-4, reads SQTIHQWPATLVQPVGSPLSLECTVEGTSNPNLYWYRQAAGRGLQLLFYSVGIGQISSEVPQNLSASRPQDRQFILSSKKLLLSDSGFYLCASEVGQGNEKLFFGSGTQLSVL.

This chain uses TRBV4-3 with TRBJ2-3. Germline loops: CDR1 LGHNA, CDR2 YSLEER. The CDR3 is 11 amino acids. The CDR3 sequence is CASRGLDTQYF.

This chain uses TRBV12-3 or TRBV12-4 with TRBJ2-1; the D call from TCRdb, TRBD1, cannot be confirmed without DNA. The CDR3 is made up of 11 amino acids. The CDR3 spells CAISLRVEQFF.

The J gene is TRBJ2-2, the V gene TRBV5-1. CDR3 length equals 14 residues. From germline, CDR1 is SGHRS and CDR2 YFSETQ. CDR3 region: CASSLAPNTGELFF.

The rearrangement uses TRBV30 and TRBJ2-7; the D call from TCRdb, TRBD2, cannot be confirmed without DNA. This CDR3 has 14 residues. The germline V gene encodes CDR1 GTSNPN and CDR2 SVGIG (reference sequence). The CDR3: CAWSVPDGGDEQYF.